The source of this T cell receptor (beta chain) is a study of patients and donors after allogeneic stem cell transplantation (dated by TCRdb to about 2020). The germline V gene sets CDR1 to SQVTM and CDR2 to ANQGSEA. Germline trimming amounts to 7 bases on V and 6 bases on J, with 10 as the count of junction bases outside the gene matches. Its CDR3 holds 14 amino acids, cysteine through phenylalanine. The only DNA kept is the CDR3, 42 bases in frame from the first base. This clonotype was counted only a few times. This clone's antigen is unknown. No clone much larger than this one lies a single base away; base qualities are absent. Library creation used RT-PCR. The sequencing machine was a NextSeq 550. Starting from the raw public reads, TCRdb applied fastp trimming at Q25, assembled clones with MiXCR and retained in-frame beta chains. One record per CDR3 amino acid sequence lists the most common genes and DNA. Here the sample has about 230,000 distinct CDR3 sequences; around an eighth occur a single time. 9.5% to 13% of the sample is taken by the ten largest.

This TCR was sampled from a human donor who was either an allogeneic HSCT recipient or a stem cell or donor lymphocyte infusion donor (not recorded which). It is not recorded whose cells these are; they may come from a transplant donor. The chain is made from TRBV29-1 and TRBJ2-1, with 9 central nucleotides matching TRBD2. Sequencing used blood, either unsorted or a sorted T cell fraction (not recorded which). The CDR3 protein: CSGGLAGGPNEQFF. In nucleotide form, the sequence is TGCAGCGGTGGTCTGGCGGGAGGGCCCAATGAGCAGTTCTTC.